The 32 T cell receptor beta chains presented below share a single source sample, sequenced in a study of blood T cell repertoires in COVID-19. Profiling relied on immunoSEQ multiplex PCR, and the TCRdb table lists in-frame clones only, not all of them. Of about 160,000 clones listed, about 85% are singletons. Sequenced: peripheral blood. These receptors came from a man in his sixties who had recovered from COVID-19.

The chain links TRBV6-5 to TRBJ2-4, with D perhaps matching TRBD1 (5 bases). Germline loops: CDR1 MNHEY, CDR2 SVGAGI. Trimming pared 4 bases from V and 7 bases from J, leaving 11 bases between. This CDR3 region has 13 residues. The CDR3 loop reads CASSLNSGNIQYF. CDR3 DNA: TGTGCCAGCAGTTTAAACTCAGGGAACATTCAGTACTTC.

This rearrangement joins TRBV5-1 to TRBJ1-1; D possibly corresponds to TRBD1 (6 bases). Trimming left V 0 bases short and J 3 bases short, with 9 bases between. CDR1 is SGHRS and CDR2 is YFSETQ in the germline V gene. The CDR3 sequence is 14 residues long. DNA of the CDR3: TGCGCCAGCAGCTTGGCTGGGGGCCACACTGAAGCTTTCTTT. Amino acid sequence: CASSLAGGHTEAFF.

The V and J genes are TRBV3-1 (or the pseudogene TRBV3-2) and TRBJ2-3; 12 bases line up with TRBD2. The ends lost 3 bases at V and 6 bases at J; junction bases unmatched: 13. CDR1 and CDR2 from the germline V gene are LGHDT and YNNKEL (reference sequence). CDR3 length: 18 residues. The CDR3 region is CASSQIGTSGSLRDTQYF. Written as DNA, the CDR3 is TGTGCCAGCAGCCAGATAGGGACTAGCGGGTCGCTTCGCGATACGCAGTATTTT.

V gene TRBV5-1 combines with J gene TRBJ2-3; possible D gene TRBD1, 6 bases. V dropped 4 bases and J dropped 1 base, with 13 bases sitting between them. The germline V gene encodes CDR1 SGHRS and CDR2 YFSETQ. The length of the CDR3 is 15 residues. The CDR3 reads CASSKLQGRTDTQYF. The DNA of the CDR3 is TGCGCCAGCAGCAAGCTCCAGGGGCGCACAGATACGCAGTATTTT.

The rearrangement uses TRBV9 and TRBJ1-2; maybe TRBD1 (6 bases). V was trimmed by 3 bases and J by 11 bases, leaving 17 bases between them. CDR1 is SGDLS and CDR2 is YYNGEE in the germline V gene. This CDR3 comprises 13 residues. In nucleotides, the CDR3 is TGTGCCAGCAGCGCCCCTCCGGGACAAGGTTACACCTTC. It is translated as CASSAPPGQGYTF. The entire variable domain, with the rest obtained from reference TRBV9 and TRBJ1-2, is as follows: DSGVTQTPKHLITATGQRVTLRCSPRSGDLSVYWYQQSLDQGLQFLIQYYNGEERAKGNILERFSAQQFPDLHSELNLSSLELGDSALYFCASSAPPGQGYTFGSGTRLTVV.

The CDR3 DNA sequence: TGCGCCAGCAGCCAGCAGGGACAGGGCGTTGGAGATACGCAGTATTTT. Protein product: CASSQQGQGVGDTQYF. V gene TRBV4-1 combines with J gene TRBJ2-3; 9 nucleotides agree with TRBD1. The CDR3 covers 16 residues. J lost 5 bases, V lost 3 bases, and 9 bases had no gene match. Germline CDR1 reads MGHRA; CDR2 reads YSYEKL.

The chain combines TRBV13 with TRBJ2-7, with 7 bases aligning to TRBD2. The germline gives CDR1 PRHDT, CDR2 FYEKMQ (reference sequence). This CDR3 comprises 14 residues. J lost 0 bases, V lost 5 bases, and 4 bases had no gene match. CDR3 amino acids: CASSKGDYSYEQYF. The CDR3 DNA reads TGTGCCAGCAGCAAAGGGGACTACTCCTACGAGCAGTACTTC.

In its sample, this clone was seen a few times. The V call is TRBV9, the J call TRBJ1-2; 7 bases fit TRBD1. J lost 4 bases, V lost 4 bases, and 10 bases had no gene match. Germline values: CDR1 SGDLS, CDR2 YYNGEE. CDR3 size: 15 residues. CDR3 bases: TGTGCCAGCAGCCTTGGGACAGCCCCCGTCTATGGCTACACCTTC. Encoded protein: CASSLGTAPVYGYTF. Variable domain in full (rest from reference TRBV9 and TRBJ1-2): DSGVTQTPKHLITATGQRVTLRCSPRSGDLSVYWYQQSLDQGLQFLIQYYNGEERAKGNILERFSAQQFPDLHSELNLSSLELGDSALYFCASSLGTAPVYGYTFGSGTRLTVV.

The V call is TRBV9, the J call TRBJ1-5; D remains ambiguous. The V gene's germline CDR1 is SGDLS and CDR2 YYNGEE. V gave up 0 bases and J gave up 2 bases, with 12 bases separating them. The CDR3 length is 16 residues. CDR3: CASSVGSDWGNQPQHF. Here the CDR3 DNA reads TGTGCCAGCAGCGTAGGGTCCGACTGGGGCAATCAGCCCCAGCATTTT.

CDR3 DNA sequence: TGTGCCAGCTCCCCAACGTCACAAGCGAATGAGCAGTTCTTC. Its translation: CASSPTSQANEQFF. The gene calls are TRBV18 and TRBJ2-1; D remains unclear. CDR3 length equals 14 residues. Trimming stripped 6 bases from V and 7 bases from J, with 16 bases between. The germline CDR1 and CDR2 sequences are KGHSH and LQKENI.

This chain connects TRBV5-1 to TRBJ2-7, with D possibly being TRBD2 (5 bases). V lost 8 bases and J 4 bases, leaving 25 bases between the germline ends. The length of the CDR3 is 16 residues. Germline V gene lookup returns CDR1 SGHRS and CDR2 YFSETQ. The CDR3 sequence is CARPRGTNTRGYEQYF. DNA of the CDR3: TGCGCCAGGCCTCGGGGTACTAACACACGCGGGTACGAGCAGTACTTC.

The rearrangement joins TRBV18 to TRBJ2-5; TRBD1 aligns across 7 bases. The J segment lost 3 bases and the V segment lost 3 bases, leaving 7 bases of the junction unmatched. In germline, CDR1 is KGHSH, CDR2 LQKENI. This CDR3 has 15 amino acids. The CDR3 here is CASSPRADRKETQYF. DNA of the CDR3: TGTGCCAGCTCACCGAGAGCGGACAGGAAAGAGACCCAGTACTTC. Using reference TRBV18 and TRBJ2-5 for the parts outside the CDR3, the full variable domain is NAGVMQNPRHLVRRRGQEARLRCSPMKGHSHVYWYRQLPEEGLKFMVYLQKENIIDESGMPKERFSAEFPKEGPSILRIQQVVRGDSAAYFCASSPRADRKETQYFGPGTRLLVL.

This chain uses TRBV7-2 with TRBJ1-6; maybe TRBD1 (6 bases). V dropped 4 bases and J dropped 11 bases, with 15 bases sitting between them. Germline CDR1 and CDR2: SGHTA and FQGNSA. The CDR3 is 14 residues long. CDR3 sequence (DNA): TGTGCCAGCAGCTCGGACAGCGGTCTGACACCCCTCCACTTT. Its translation is CASSSDSGLTPLHF.

The chain employs TRBV25-1 and TRBJ2-3, with a possible D match to TRBD2 (6 bases). The V end lost 3 bases, the J end lost 1 base, and 14 bases lay between the germline ends. The CDR3 has 16 amino acids. The germline gives CDR1 MGHDK, CDR2 SYGVNS. The CDR3 nucleotides read TGTGCCAGCAGTGATTTCCTCCGCGGGGGCACAGATACGCAGTATTTT. Translation: CASSDFLRGGTDTQYF.

V usage is TRBV12-3 or TRBV12-4 and J usage is TRBJ2-1, with 7 bases aligning to TRBD2. The CDR3 loop spans 13 amino acids. Unmatched junction bases numbered 5, after V lost 9 bases and J lost 3 bases. The CDR3: CASMAGDYNEQFF. The CDR3 DNA follows: TGTGCCAGTATGGCGGGGGACTACAATGAGCAGTTCTTC.

This chain uses TRBV4-3 with TRBJ2-1; 8 bases are shared with TRBD2. Germline lookup yields CDR1 LGHNA and CDR2 YSLEER. V lost 2 bases and J lost 4; bases outside the gene matches: 7. The CDR3 runs to 16 residues. CDR3 sequence reads: CASSQTTSGDYNEQFF. As DNA, the CDR3 is TGCGCCAGCAGCCAAACCACTAGCGGAGATTACAATGAGCAGTTCTTC.

The rearrangement joins TRBV24-1 to TRBJ2-1; 10 bases map to TRBD2. V was pared by 3 bases and J by 3 bases, with 4 bases of the junction left unmatched. CDR1 is KGHDR, CDR2 SFDVKD, per germline. The CDR3 length is 16 residues. CDR3 coding DNA: TGTGCCACCAGTGATCTCAGCGGGGGGGACTACAATGAGCAGTTCTTC. This gives the protein CATSDLSGGDYNEQFF.

This chain's CDR3 is CASSPGQGSRVEYF. DNA of the CDR3: TGTGCCAGCAGTCCAGGACAGGGAAGTAGGGTAGAGTACTTC. The chain carries TRBV27 and TRBJ2-7; the match to TRBD1 covers 8 bases. CDR3 size: 14 residues. Germline loops: CDR1 MNHEY, CDR2 SMNVEV (reference sequence). The V gene end was trimmed by 5 bases and the J gene end by 11 bases; junction bases not matched to a gene: 14.

The J gene is TRBJ1-2, the V gene TRBV5-1; 8 bases match TRBD1. Germline V gene lookup returns CDR1 SGHRS and CDR2 YFSETQ. Losses at the gene ends were 4 bases for V and 7 bases for J; bases not matched to a gene: 6. CDR3 length equals 13 residues. Here the CDR3 DNA reads TGCGCCAGCAGCCTGGACAGGGAAGGTGGCTACACCTTC. Encoded protein: CASSLDREGGYTF.

The rearrangement links TRBV9 to TRBJ2-2; D gene ambiguous. Trimming took 1 base from V and 0 from J, leaving 4 bases between them. Germline lookup yields CDR1 SGDLS and CDR2 YYNGEE. The CDR3 consists of 14 residues. CDR3 loop: CASSVSPNTGELFF. The CDR3 DNA sequence: TGTGCCAGCAGCGTAAGCCCGAACACCGGGGAGCTGTTTTTT.

Only a few counts were recorded for this clone. V usage is TRBV5-1 and J usage is TRBJ1-5; D might be TRBD1 (5 bases). CDR1 and CDR2 from the germline V gene are SGHRS and YFSETQ. Trimming cost V 0 bases and J 4 bases, with 8 bases left between them. The CDR3 is made up of 14 amino acids. The CDR3 here is CASSLVGENQPQHF. The DNA for the CDR3 is TGCGCCAGCAGCTTGGTAGGGGAAAATCAGCCCCAGCATTTT.

The V call is TRBV9, the J call TRBJ2-5; D uncertain. The CDR3 runs to 13 residues. Deletions cut 0 bases from V and 11 bases from J, with 14 bases between. Germline values: CDR1 SGDLS, CDR2 YYNGEE. The CDR3 sequence is CASSVATVGRQYF. CDR3 bases: TGTGCCAGCAGCGTAGCTACAGTCGGTCGGCAGTACTTC.

The rearrangement uses TRBV11-2 and TRBJ2-1; the match to TRBD2 covers 10 bases. The CDR3 runs to 17 residues. Trimming cost V 3 bases and J 9 bases; bases outside gene matches: 14. The V gene's germline CDR1 is SGHAT and CDR2 FQNNGV. CDR3 in amino acids: CASSLSNFFTSGVEQFF. The CDR3 DNA is TGTGCCAGCAGCTTGTCTAACTTCTTCACTAGCGGGGTTGAGCAGTTCTTC.

The chain combines TRBV11-2 with TRBJ2-2; 8 bases align to TRBD1. Per germline, CDR1 SGHAT and CDR2 FQNNGV. The V segment lost 2 bases and the J segment 6 bases; nucleotides outside the gene matches: 5. The CDR3 sequence is 15 residues long. CDR3 amino acids: CASSLHIQGAGELFF. The CDR3, as DNA: TGTGCCAGCAGCTTACATATACAGGGGGCCGGGGAGCTGTTTTTT.

V is TRBV19 and J is TRBJ1-1, with unresolved D. V lost 2 bases, J lost 0 bases, and 16 bases lay in between. The CDR3 contains 17 residues. CDR1 and CDR2 (germline): LNHDA, SQIVND (reference sequence). The CDR3 sequence: CASSISPFAAMNTEAFF. The CDR3 nucleotides read TGTGCCAGTAGTATATCCCCCTTCGCGGCCATGAACACTGAAGCTTTCTTT.

This chain uses TRBV4-1 with TRBJ1-5; TRBD1 matches 10 bases. CDR1 is MGHRA, CDR2 YSYEKL, per germline. The CDR3 contains 18 residues. V lost 5 bases to trimming and J lost 2 bases; unmatched junction nucleotides: 12. This chain's CDR3 is CASSARGQGTAGNQPQHF. The CDR3 bases are TGCGCCAGCAGCGCAAGGGGACAGGGGACCGCAGGCAATCAGCCCCAGCATTTT.

The chain joins TRBV5-8 to TRBJ1-6; 7 bases are a match to TRBD1. The germline V gene encodes CDR1 SGHTS and CDR2 YDEGEE. The CDR3 loop spans 15 amino acids. V lost 1 base and J lost 9; bases outside the gene matches: 7. The CDR3 coding sequence is TGTGCCAGCAGCTTGCGGGACAGTCTTTCTTCACCCCTCCACTTT. It specifies CASSLRDSLSSPLHF.

The V and J genes are TRBV30 and TRBJ1-4; D is uncertain. The CDR3 has 12 amino acids. V shed 5 bases and J shed 0 bases, with 4 bases lying between them. Germline assignment: CDR1 GTSNPN and CDR2 SVGIG (reference sequence). CDR3: CAWSATNEKLFF. CDR3 sequence (DNA): TGTGCCTGGTCCGCAACTAATGAAAAACTGTTTTTT. Using reference TRBV30 and TRBJ1-4 for the parts outside the CDR3, the full variable domain is SQTIHQWPATLVQPVGSPLSLECTVEGTSNPNLYWYRQAAGRGLQLLFYSVGIGQISSEVPQNLSASRPQDRQFILSSKKLLLSDSGFYLCAWSATNEKLFFGSGTQLSVL.

The rearrangement links TRBV2 to TRBJ2-2, with a weak D call TRBD2 (7 bases). V dropped 4 bases and J dropped 6 bases, with 12 bases sitting between them. CDR1 SNHLY and CDR2 FYNNEI come from the germline V gene. This CDR3 comprises 14 residues. CDR3 nucleotides: TGTGCCAGCAGTGTGGGGGCGGGAGCCGGGGAGCTGTTTTTT. Translation gives CASSVGAGAGELFF.

The genes are TRBV12-3 or TRBV12-4 and TRBJ1-1; D is perhaps TRBD1 (5 bases). With 2 bases removed from V and 10 bases from J, the gap between germline ends came to 14 bases. The CDR3 is made up of 13 amino acids. The CDR3 DNA reads TGTGCCAGCAGTTTAAGTCAGGGAAGGGGAGCTTTCTTT. This translates into CASSLSQGRGAFF.

The genes are TRBV19 and TRBJ1-1, with D unclear. V lost 1 base to trimming and J lost 2 bases, with 8 bases between them. The CDR3 length is 14 residues. Germline V CDR1 and CDR2: LNHDA, SQIVND (reference sequence). The DNA for the CDR3 is TGTGCCAGTAGTATAGGGGCGAGTAACACTGAAGCTTTCTTT. Translating gives CASSIGASNTEAFF.

CDR3 nucleotide sequence: TGCGCCAGCAGCAGAGAGACAGGGTTCTATGGCTACACCTTC. Protein sequence: CASSRETGFYGYTF. The gene calls are TRBV5-1 and TRBJ1-2; TRBD1 agrees at 7 bases. Germline lookup yields CDR1 SGHRS and CDR2 YFSETQ. V lost 4 bases, J lost 4 bases, and 7 bases stayed unmatched. This CDR3 spans 14 amino acids.